The rows below give T cell receptor beta chains drawn from one sample of a study of blood T cell repertoires in COVID-19. Measured with immunoSEQ multiplex PCR; TCRdb has only the in-frame clones, and not every one. The table records around 230,000 clones, more than 80% of them present only once. The sample comprised PBMCs or T cells enriched from blood (not recorded which). The receptors here all came from a woman between 35 and 50 years old with acute COVID-19. CDR3s include the opening cysteine and the closing phenylalanine or tryptophan. A D gene is named only where the DNA matches it firmly. Not every row has a clone size; where given, it reads once, few, many or a size class.

d_call: .; j_call: TRBJ2-1; clone_size: .; v_call: TRBV7-9; cdr3_aa: CASSPPGSQDHNEQFF; cdr3_nt: TGTGCCAGCAGCCCCCCCGGGAGTCAGGACCACAATGAGCAGTTCTTC
d_call: TRBD1; j_call: TRBJ2-1; clone_size: .; v_call: TRBV24-1; cdr3_aa: CATSDAGTGGYNEQFF; cdr3_nt: TGTGCCACCAGTGATGCCGGGACAGGGGGGTACAATGAGCAGTTCTTC
d_call: .; j_call: TRBJ1-2; clone_size: once; v_call: TRBV9; cdr3_aa: CASSVDTRGYTF; cdr3_nt: TGTGCCAGCAGCGTAGATACCCGGGGCTACACCTTC
d_call: .; j_call: TRBJ1-6; clone_size: .; v_call: TRBV9; cdr3_aa: CASGGSGSNSPLHF; cdr3_nt: TGTGCCAGTGGCGGGTCGGGGAGTAATTCACCCCTCCACTTT
d_call: .; j_call: TRBJ2-7; clone_size: .; v_call: TRBV18; cdr3_aa: CASSPGHLSEQYF; cdr3_nt: TGTGCCAGCTCACCGGGACACCTTAGCGAGCAGTACTTC
d_call: TRBD1; j_call: TRBJ2-7; clone_size: .; v_call: TRBV7-3; cdr3_aa: CASSLMGTVSYEQYF; cdr3_nt: TGTGCCAGCAGCTTAATGGGGACAGTATCTTACGAGCAGTACTTC
d_call: TRBD1; j_call: TRBJ1-2; clone_size: few; v_call: TRBV5-6; cdr3_aa: CASSLAFVWRGQGYTF; cdr3_nt: TGTGCCAGCAGCTTGGCGTTCGTTTGGAGGGGGCAGGGCTACACCTTC
d_call: TRBD1; j_call: TRBJ2-1; clone_size: few; v_call: TRBV29-1; cdr3_aa: CSVEDRQGYEQFF; cdr3_nt: TGCAGCGTTGAAGACAGACAGGGCTATGAGCAGTTCTTC
d_call: .; j_call: TRBJ1-1; clone_size: .; v_call: TRBV7-9; cdr3_aa: CASSGREATTEAFF; cdr3_nt: TGTGCCAGCAGCGGGAGAGAGGCCACTACTGAAGCTTTCTTT
d_call: .; j_call: TRBJ1-2; clone_size: .; v_call: TRBV7-9; cdr3_aa: CASSLAQVEAGYTF; cdr3_nt: TGTGCCAGCAGCTTAGCACAGGTCGAGGCTGGCTACACCTTC
d_call: .; j_call: TRBJ1-2; clone_size: .; v_call: TRBV2; cdr3_aa: CASSEFWATYGYTF; cdr3_nt: TGTGCCAGCAGTGAATTCTGGGCCACCTATGGCTACACCTTC
d_call: .; j_call: TRBJ2-6; clone_size: .; v_call: TRBV3-1/TRBV3-2; cdr3_aa: CASSPTPGKAGANVLTF; cdr3_nt: TGTGCCAGCAGCCCGACCCCGGGGAAAGCTGGGGCCAACGTCCTGACTTTC
d_call: TRBD1; j_call: TRBJ1-1; clone_size: .; v_call: TRBV6-5; cdr3_aa: CASRWTRGLGTEAFF; cdr3_nt: TGTGCCAGCAGATGGACCAGGGGGCTGGGGACTGAAGCTTTCTTT
d_call: .; j_call: TRBJ1-5; clone_size: .; v_call: TRBV4-1; cdr3_aa: CASSQGTVSNQPQHF; cdr3_nt: TGCGCCAGCAGCCAAGGGACAGTAAGCAATCAGCCCCAGCATTTT
d_call: .; j_call: TRBJ2-1; clone_size: .; v_call: TRBV6-4; cdr3_aa: CASSETGENNEQFF; cdr3_nt: TGTGCCAGCAGTGAAACGGGGGAAAACAATGAGCAGTTCTTC
d_call: .; j_call: TRBJ1-4; clone_size: .; v_call: TRBV18; cdr3_aa: CASSPGAKNEKLFF; cdr3_nt: TGTGCCAGCTCACCAGGAGCAAAAAATGAAAAACTGTTTTTT
d_call: .; j_call: TRBJ1-1; clone_size: .; v_call: TRBV3-1/TRBV3-2; cdr3_aa: CASSQVQGFEAFF; cdr3_nt: TGTGCCAGCAGCCAAGTACAGGGCTTTGAAGCTTTCTTT
d_call: .; j_call: TRBJ2-5; clone_size: few; v_call: TRBV7-2; cdr3_aa: CASSLRVQETQYF; cdr3_nt: TGTGCCAGCAGCCTCAGGGTCCAAGAGACCCAGTACTTC
d_call: .; j_call: TRBJ2-1; clone_size: .; v_call: TRBV10-3; cdr3_aa: CAISGPDSPYNEQFF; cdr3_nt: TGTGCCATCAGTGGGCCGGACTCGCCCTACAATGAGCAGTTCTTC
d_call: TRBD1; j_call: TRBJ1-4; clone_size: .; v_call: TRBV6-5; cdr3_aa: CASNLQGAVNEKLFF; cdr3_nt: TGTGCCAGCAACTTGCAGGGGGCGGTGAATGAAAAACTGTTTTTT
d_call: .; j_call: TRBJ1-4; clone_size: .; v_call: TRBV2; cdr3_aa: CASSERETTNEKLFF; cdr3_nt: TGTGCCAGCAGTGAGCGAGAAACAACTAATGAAAAACTGTTTTTT
d_call: TRBD1; j_call: TRBJ1-1; clone_size: .; v_call: TRBV27; cdr3_aa: CASSTPLRDRLSEAFF; cdr3_nt: TGTGCCAGCAGTACCCCATTACGGGACAGGCTTTCTGAAGCTTTCTTT
d_call: TRBD1; j_call: TRBJ1-6; clone_size: .; v_call: TRBV7-8; cdr3_aa: CASSLAGTGSNSPLHF; cdr3_nt: TGTGCCAGCAGCTTAGCAGGGACAGGGAGTAATTCACCCCTCCACTTT
d_call: .; j_call: TRBJ1-1; clone_size: .; v_call: TRBV19; cdr3_aa: CASSWPNTEAFF; cdr3_nt: TGTGCCAGTAGTTGGCCAAACACTGAAGCTTTCTTT
d_call: TRBD1; j_call: TRBJ1-1; clone_size: .; v_call: TRBV9; cdr3_aa: CASSYGQGARNTEAFF; cdr3_nt: TGTGCCAGCAGCTATGGACAGGGGGCGCGGAACACTGAAGCTTTCTTT
d_call: TRBD1; j_call: TRBJ1-3; clone_size: .; v_call: TRBV24-1; cdr3_aa: CATSDSGGQSGNTIYF; cdr3_nt: TGTGCCACCAGTGATTCAGGGGGGCAAAGTGGAAACACCATATATTTT
d_call: .; j_call: TRBJ1-2; clone_size: .; v_call: TRBV3-1/TRBV3-2; cdr3_aa: CASSQGSRSGDMRYTF; cdr3_nt: TGTGCCAGCAGCCAAGGTAGTCGATCAGGGGATATGCGGTACACCTTC
d_call: .; j_call: TRBJ1-2; clone_size: .; v_call: TRBV5-1; cdr3_aa: CASSLSGHDGYTF; cdr3_nt: TGCGCCAGCAGCTTATCGGGACACGATGGCTACACCTTC
d_call: TRBD1; j_call: TRBJ1-6; clone_size: .; v_call: TRBV19; cdr3_aa: CASRKEGTVNSPLHF; cdr3_nt: TGTGCCAGTAGGAAGGAGGGGACAGTTAATTCACCCCTCCACTTT
d_call: TRBD1; j_call: TRBJ1-4; clone_size: .; v_call: TRBV5-1; cdr3_aa: CASRLTAGGSEKLFF; cdr3_nt: TGCGCCAGCAGACTTACCGCAGGGGGCTCCGAAAAACTGTTTTTT
d_call: TRBD2; j_call: TRBJ2-1; clone_size: .; v_call: TRBV27; cdr3_aa: CASSLSVSGGAYNEQFF; cdr3_nt: TGTGCCAGCAGCCTCTCCGTGTCGGGGGGGGCCTACAATGAGCAGTTCTTC